The present TCR beta chain was sequenced within a study of OX40 agonist ivuxolimab in advanced cancers. Note on this clone: Its antigen is not identified.

The CDR3 consists of 13 residues. Per germline, CDR1 SGHRS and CDR2 YFSETQ. V was trimmed by 2 bases and J by 14 bases, leaving 14 bases between them. Profiling relied on immunoSEQ multiplex PCR, and the TCRdb table lists in-frame clones only, not all of them. Among around 100,000 clones listed, 90% to 95% were seen once. Autoimmune disease history or systemic immunosuppression led to patient exclusion. Study-level points and caveats: Clonal expansion was among the lowest in partial responders at 0.1-3.0 mg/kg, especially CD8+.

The source of this sequence is an adult with an advanced solid tumor such as melanoma, head and neck, liver or kidney cancer. The chain carries TRBV5-1 and TRBJ1-6, with D possibly matching TRBD1 (6 bases). The specimen comprised CD4+ or CD8+ T cells sorted from blood, sampled in a trial of the OX40 agonist ivuxolimab. For the CDR3, the DNA is TGCGCCAGCAGCTTACGGACAGAAAGGGCCCTCCACTTT. Amino acid sequence: CASSLRTERALHF.